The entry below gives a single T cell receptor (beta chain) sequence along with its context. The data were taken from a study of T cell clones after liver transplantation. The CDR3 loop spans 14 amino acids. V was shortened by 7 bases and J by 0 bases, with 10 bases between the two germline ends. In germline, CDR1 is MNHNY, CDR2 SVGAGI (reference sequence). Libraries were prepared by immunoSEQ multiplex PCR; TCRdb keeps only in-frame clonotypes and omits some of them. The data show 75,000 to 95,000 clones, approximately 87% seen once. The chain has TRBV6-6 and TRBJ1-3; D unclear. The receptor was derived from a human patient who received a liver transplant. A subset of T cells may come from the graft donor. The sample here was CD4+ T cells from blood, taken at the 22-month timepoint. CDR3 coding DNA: TGTGCCAGCACGGACGGTCTCTCTGGAAACACCATATATTTT. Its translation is CASTDGLSGNTIYF.